The 26 T cell receptor beta chains in this list originate from one sample, sequenced in a study of T cell repertoires in cytomegalovirus infection. TCRdb passed the reads through MiXCR, listing each CDR3 protein once. The sample includes approximately 130,000 distinct CDR3 sequences, roughly 9% seen only once; the top ten take 10%. The specimen was PBMCs. The receptors shown here come from a human donor in good health (CMV status not recorded). Some clones in this sample may be carry-over from other donors' samples.

This clonotype was detected many times. This sequence joins TRBV7-8 and TRBJ1-2; no definite D call. Germline CDR1 and CDR2: SGHVS and FQNEAQ. Trimming took off 1 base at V and 5 bases at J, with 11 bases between the two ends. The CDR3 consists of 14 residues. The CDR3 region is CASSLDMTDYGYTF. In DNA form, the CDR3 reads TGTGCCAGCAGCTTAGATATGACCGATTATGGCTACACCTTC. Filled out from reference TRBV7-8 and TRBJ1-2, the complete variable domain reads GAGVSQSPRYKVAKRGQDVALRCDPISGHVSLFWYQQALGQGPEFLTYFQNEAQLDKSGLPSDRFFAERPEGSVSTLKIQRTQQEDSAVYLCASSLDMTDYGYTFGSGTRLTVV.

This clonotype appeared many times. The gene calls are TRBV20-1 and TRBJ1-2; weak D call: TRBD1 (5 bases). The CDR3 spans 16 residues. Germline-derived CDR1 and CDR2 are DFQATT and SNEGSKA (reference sequence). V lost 8 bases to trimming and J lost 1 base, with 23 bases between them. The CDR3 region is CSTINPGRGLNYGYTF. DNA for the CDR3: TGCAGTACTATTAATCCGGGACGGGGACTTAACTATGGCTACACCTTC.

This clonotype showed up just a few times. J is TRBJ2-5 and V is TRBV6-2 or TRBV6-3, with 9 positions matching TRBD1. The CDR3 contains 15 residues. Trimming took 7 bases from V and 5 from J; bases not matched to a gene: 11. Germline values: CDR1 MNHEY, CDR2 SVGEGT. CDR3 amino acids: CASTNPTGGRETQYF. CDR3 nucleotide sequence: TGTGCCAGCACCAACCCGACAGGGGGGAGGGAGACCCAGTACTTC.

This clonotype was seen ten or more times. The V gene is TRBV7-9, the J gene TRBJ2-1; 12 bases agree with TRBD2. V trimming: 5 bases; J trimming: 15 bases; junction bases outside the gene matches: 17. The CDR3 consists of 16 residues. Germline lookup yields CDR1 SEHNR and CDR2 FQNEAQ (reference sequence). The CDR3 sequence: CASSDPALAGGLVPFF. The DNA for the CDR3 is TGTGCCAGCAGCGACCCGGCCCTAGCGGGGGGGTTGGTGCCGTTCTTC.

This clonotype was recorded a few times. The V call is TRBV30, the J call TRBJ2-1; TRBD1 aligns across 8 bases. Germline assignment: CDR1 GTSNPN and CDR2 SVGIG (reference sequence). The CDR3 is 13 amino acids. V shed 4 bases, J shed 9 bases, and the junction held 8 bases outside the gene matches. The CDR3 here is CAWTRTGLGEQFF. The CDR3 DNA reads as TGTGCCTGGACCCGGACAGGGTTGGGTGAGCAGTTCTTC.

Of note for this clonotype: At one end, the junction sequence differs from germline, possibly due to a read error. This sequence joins TRBV5-1 and TRBJ1-2, with D tentatively TRBD1 (5 bases). Germline CDR1 and CDR2: SGHRS and YFSETQ. The CDR3 extends over 16 amino acids. CDR3 region: CASSYLSGMFDYDYTF. CDR3 nucleotides: TGCGCCAGCAGCTACCTCTCAGGGATGTTCGACTATGACTACACCTTC.

This clonotype has just a few counts. The V gene is TRBV20-1, the J gene TRBJ2-1; D may be TRBD1 (6 bases). This CDR3 has 14 residues. Trimming removed 2 bases from V and 5 bases from J, with 13 bases in between. CDR1 DFQATT and CDR2 SNEGSKA come from the germline V gene (reference sequence). DNA for the CDR3: TGCAGTGCTAGACAAAGACAGGTGAACAATGAGCAGTTCTTC. Its protein product is CSARQRQVNNEQFF.

This clonotype was picked up many times. The V call is TRBV28, the J call TRBJ1-2; unclear D gene. CDR1 and CDR2 (germline): MDHEN, SYDVKM. Trimming shortened V by 5 bases and J by 1 base, and 8 bases separated the two germline ends. The CDR3 has 13 amino acids. The CDR3 loop is CASSVSFNYGYTF. DNA of the CDR3: TGTGCCAGCAGTGTTAGCTTTAACTATGGCTACACCTTC.

The chain uses TRBV20-1 and TRBJ1-1; D is unresolved. V lost 0 bases, J lost 1 base, and 9 bases lay in between. This CDR3 is built from 14 residues. CDR1 is DFQATT, CDR2 SNEGSKA, per germline (reference sequence). This CDR3 reads CSARDPAGNTEAFF. Here the CDR3 DNA reads TGCAGTGCTAGAGATCCTGCCGGGAACACTGAAGCTTTCTTT.

At least ten counts were recorded for this clonotype. The chain couples TRBV4-1 to TRBJ2-1; weak D call: TRBD2 (5 bases). V lost 0 bases to trimming and J lost 2 bases, with 8 bases between them. There are 15 residues in the CDR3. Germline CDR1 is MGHRA and CDR2 is YSYEKL. The CDR3 nucleotides read TGCGCCAGCAGCCAAGAAACCGGGACCTACAATGAGCAGTTCTTC. This gives the protein CASSQETGTYNEQFF.

This clonotype came up many times. This chain links TRBV7-9 with TRBJ2-7, with D perhaps matching TRBD2 (6 bases). The germline CDR1 and CDR2 sequences are SEHNR and FQNEAQ (reference sequence). V was trimmed by 5 bases and J by 1 base, leaving 12 bases between them. This CDR3 region has 14 residues. In DNA, the CDR3 is TGTGCCAGCAGCGGTCTAGCGAGGTCCTACGAGCAGTACTTC. This gives the protein CASSGLARSYEQYF.

In this sample, this clonotype turned up a few times. The rearrangement links TRBV20-1 to TRBJ2-3; the match to TRBD2 covers 8 bases. There are 15 residues in the CDR3. Germline lookup yields CDR1 DFQATT and CDR2 SNEGSKA (reference sequence). V shed 3 bases, J shed 2 bases, and the junction held 7 bases outside the gene matches. The CDR3 region is CSARGAGENTDTQYF. DNA for the CDR3: TGCAGTGCTAGGGGAGCGGGGGAGAACACAGATACGCAGTATTTT.

This clonotype showed up just a few times. The V gene is TRBV29-1, the J gene TRBJ1-1, with 8 bases that match TRBD1. V trimming: 4 bases; J trimming: 3 bases; junction bases outside the gene matches: 7. The CDR3 sequence is 14 residues long. CDR1 is SQVTM and CDR2 is ANQGSEA in the germline V gene. The DNA for the CDR3 is TGCAGCGTTGTAGGAAGACAGGGGTACACTGAAGCTTTCTTT. This encodes CSVVGRQGYTEAFF.

This clonotype was observed at least ten times. This sequence joins TRBV5-4 and TRBJ2-1; 7 bases are a match to TRBD1. The V segment lost 4 bases and the J segment 0 bases; nucleotides outside the gene matches: 22. The CDR3 consists of 21 residues. Germline V gives CDR1 SGHNT, CDR2 YYREEE (reference sequence). The CDR3 region is CASSASVPGQLLPASYNEQFF. The CDR3 DNA follows: TGTGCCAGCAGCGCCTCCGTACCGGGACAGCTCCTACCTGCCTCCTACAATGAGCAGTTCTTC.

This clonotype was seen ten or more times. The chain has TRBV20-1 and TRBJ1-1; D not resolved. CDR1 and CDR2 from the germline V gene are DFQATT and SNEGSKA (reference sequence). CDR3 size: 14 residues. V was pared by 3 bases and J by 1 base, with 12 bases between. The CDR3 nucleotides read TGCAGTGCTAGCCTACCTACTGAGAACACTGAAGCTTTCTTT. Amino acids: CSASLPTENTEAFF.

Note on this clonotype: At one end, the junction sequence differs from germline, possibly due to a read error. V gene TRBV7-2 combines with J gene TRBJ2-5; D remains unclear. The length of the CDR3 is 15 residues. The germline gives CDR1 SGHTA, CDR2 FQGNSA. The CDR3 sequence: CASSFPALRSETQYF. The CDR3 nucleotides are TGTGCTAGCAGCTTTCCTGCGCTGCGTTCTGAGACCCAGTACTTC.

This clonotype appeared many times. CDR3 coding DNA: TGTGCCAGCAGTCTACGTCGTCTGAACACTGAAGCTTTCTTT. Amino acid sequence: CASSLRRLNTEAFF. V gene TRBV28 combines with J gene TRBJ1-1; D remains ambiguous. The CDR3 runs 14 residues. Germline CDR1 is MDHEN and CDR2 is SYDVKM. V was shortened by 5 bases and J by 0 bases, with 10 bases between the two germline ends.

This clonotype was found a few times. The chain uses TRBV20-1 and TRBJ2-1; weak D call: TRBD1 (6 bases). Germline V lookup: CDR1 DFQATT, CDR2 SNEGSKA (reference sequence). The V gene lost 5 bases and the J gene lost 1 base, with 9 bases spanning the gap. CDR3 length: 13 residues. CDR3 sequence: CSAGRGSYNEQFF. CDR3 bases: TGCAGTGCTGGCAGGGGATCCTACAATGAGCAGTTCTTC.

The table lists this clonotype with many counts. The V call is TRBV2, the J call TRBJ2-7; D is unresolved. V gave up 7 bases and J gave up 1 base, with 14 bases separating them. The CDR3 loop spans 14 amino acids. Germline V gives CDR1 SNHLY, CDR2 FYNNEI. CDR3 in DNA: TGTGCCAGCAAAGAATTGACAAATTCCTACGAGCAGTACTTC. It translates to CASKELTNSYEQYF.

The chain links TRBV2 to TRBJ1-4; TRBD1 might be the D (6 bases). The CDR3 is 14 amino acids. Germline V gives CDR1 SNHLY, CDR2 FYNNEI. The V end was cut by 7 bases, the J end by 7 bases, with 16 bases between. The CDR3 bases are TGTGCCAGCACCCGGGACACCAAGGGTGAAAAACTGTTTTTT. Protein: CASTRDTKGEKLFF.

This chain joins TRBV11-2 and TRBJ1-5; no firm D call. CDR1 SGHAT and CDR2 FQNNGV come from the germline V gene. The CDR3 is 16 amino acids. Trimming took off 1 base at V and 4 bases at J, with 14 bases between the two ends. The CDR3 reads CASSLVGGFRNQPQHF. The CDR3 nucleotides read TGTGCCAGCAGCTTAGTCGGAGGGTTTAGGAATCAGCCCCAGCATTTT.

This clonotype was counted at least ten times. The chain recombines TRBV7-9 with TRBJ2-3, with a possible D match to TRBD2 (6 bases). Germline V gene lookup returns CDR1 SEHNR and CDR2 FQNEAQ (reference sequence). The CDR3 extends over 17 amino acids. Trimming shortened V by 8 bases and J by 0 bases, and 21 bases separated the two germline ends. This CDR3 is CASGRGTGTASTDTQYF. The CDR3 DNA reads as TGTGCCAGCGGCCGGGGGACCGGGACCGCTAGCACAGATACGCAGTATTTT.

To note about this clonotype: A much larger clone differs from this one at a single base, so this may be a read error. This sequence joins TRBV12-3 or TRBV12-4 and TRBJ2-3; D might be TRBD1 (6 bases). This CDR3 contains 13 residues. CDR3 coding DNA: TGTGACAGCAGTTTATACAGGGCAGATACGCAGTATTTT. Translation: CDSSLYRADTQYF.

The rearrangement links TRBV12-3 or TRBV12-4 to TRBJ1-4; 7 nucleotides line up with TRBD1. Losses at the gene ends were 6 bases for V and 7 bases for J; bases not matched to a gene: 8. This CDR3 has 14 amino acids. The CDR3 loop is CASRPQGMSEKLFF. The CDR3 bases are TGTGCCAGCAGACCACAGGGGATGTCTGAAAAACTGTTTTTT.

This clonotype was detected many times. This chain joins TRBV2 and TRBJ2-7, with 7 bases identical to TRBD2. In germline, CDR1 is SNHLY, CDR2 FYNNEI. With 4 bases clipped from V and 2 bases from J, the junction kept 8 bases outside the gene matches. CDR3 length: 15 amino acids. The CDR3 loop is CASSASGVNPYEQYF. The CDR3 DNA reads as TGTGCCAGCAGTGCGAGCGGGGTAAACCCCTACGAGCAGTACTTC. Filled out from reference TRBV2 and TRBJ2-7, the complete variable domain reads EPEVTQTPSHQVTQMGQEVILRCVPISNHLYFYWYRQILGQKVEFLVSFYNNEISEKSEIFDDQFSVERPDGSNFTLKIRSTKLEDSAMYFCASSASGVNPYEQYFGPGTRLTVT.

In the case of this clonotype: One end of the junction varies from germline; a read error may be responsible. The chain recombines TRBV20-1 with TRBJ1-2; 9 bases are shared with TRBD1. The CDR3 consists of 15 residues. Germline values: CDR1 DFQATT, CDR2 SNEGSKA (reference sequence). The CDR3 sequence is CSARMGTGINYGCTF. CDR3 DNA: TGCAGTGCTAGAATGGGGACAGGGATAAACTATGGCTGCACCTTC.